This is a list of T cell receptor beta chains from one sample in a study of Ad26.COV2.S vaccination and SARS-CoV-2 variants. Repertoires were generated with immunoSEQ multiplex PCR, while TCRdb's copy carries only in-frame clones and drops some. The sample comprises 350,000 to 500,000 clones, 90% of which are singletons, and roughly 4% rests with the top ten. Sequences were derived from peripheral blood, sampled in a trial of Ad26.COV2.S vaccine versus placebo. Source of these receptors: a person between 18 and 60 years old who received the Ad26.COV2.S COVID-19 vaccine or a placebo. CDR3s include the opening cysteine and the closing phenylalanine or tryptophan. A D gene is named only where the DNA matches it firmly. A clone size is listed for some rows: how often the clone was seen (once, few, many), or a class if it is expanded.

DNA: TGTGCCGTGGCCCCTCAAGGGTCCTACGAGCAGTACTTC; CDR3: CAVAPQGSYEQYF; size: .; J: TRBJ2-7; V: TRBV28; D: .
DNA: TGTGCCAGCAAGGTAGAGGCCACTCAGCCCCAGCATTTT; CDR3: CASKVEATQPQHF; size: .; J: TRBJ1-5; V: TRBV28; D: .
DNA: TGTGCCAGCAGCTTAGGATTAGCGGGTTTGTACGAGCAGTACTTC; CDR3: CASSLGLAGLYEQYF; size: few; J: TRBJ2-7; V: TRBV7-9; D: TRBD2
DNA: TGTGCCAGCAGCCCACGGGAGGGCACCTCCTACAATGAGCAGTTCTTC; CDR3: CASSPREGTSYNEQFF; size: .; J: TRBJ2-1; V: TRBV7-3; D: TRBD2
DNA: TGTGCCAGCAGTCAACTAGCGGGATCCTACAATGAGCAGTTCTTC; CDR3: CASSQLAGSYNEQFF; size: .; J: TRBJ2-1; V: TRBV6-2/TRBV6-3; D: TRBD2
DNA: TGTGCCAGCCGACTTACCTACGAGCAGTACTTC; CDR3: CASRLTYEQYF; size: .; J: TRBJ2-7; V: TRBV2; D: .
DNA: TGTGCCAGCAGCTTTCGAGGGACTAGAGACAGAGGGCACAATGAGCAGTTCTTC; CDR3: CASSFRGTRDRGHNEQFF; size: .; J: TRBJ2-1; V: TRBV11-2; D: TRBD2
DNA: TGTGCCAGCAGCTTAGGATCCGCGGATCAGCCCCAGCATTTT; CDR3: CASSLGSADQPQHF; size: .; J: TRBJ1-5; V: TRBV7-9; D: .
DNA: TGCAGCGTTTGGGGGACTAGCGGTACTTACGAGCAGTACTTC; CDR3: CSVWGTSGTYEQYF; size: .; J: TRBJ2-7; V: TRBV29-1; D: TRBD2
DNA: TGTGCCAGCAGCCCGCTCTCCCTAGGGCCTGAAGCTTTCTTT; CDR3: CASSPLSLGPEAFF; size: .; J: TRBJ1-1; V: TRBV28; D: .
DNA: TGTGCCTGGAGTGCGGGACTTAGCACTGAAGCTTTCTTT; CDR3: CAWSAGLSTEAFF; size: .; J: TRBJ1-1; V: TRBV30; D: .
DNA: TGTGCCAGCAGCTTAATAGGGGGGTTTTCCTACGAGCAGTACTTC; CDR3: CASSLIGGFSYEQYF; size: once; J: TRBJ2-7; V: TRBV7-3; D: .
DNA: TGTGCCAGCAGCGCCGGCCCTTACAATGAGCAGTTCTTC; CDR3: CASSAGPYNEQFF; size: .; J: TRBJ2-1; V: TRBV3-1/TRBV3-2; D: .
DNA: TGCGCCAGCAGCCAAGATCGGCAGGGCGCAGAGACCCAGTACTTC; CDR3: CASSQDRQGAETQYF; size: .; J: TRBJ2-5; V: TRBV4-1; D: .
DNA: TGTGCCAGCTCAGCACAGGGCACCGGGGAGCTGTTTTTT; CDR3: CASSAQGTGELFF; size: once; J: TRBJ2-2; V: TRBV18; D: .
DNA: TGTGCCTGGAGGCGGCTAGCGGGAGGGTTGGGCTACAATGAGCAGTTCTTC; CDR3: CAWRRLAGGLGYNEQFF; size: once; J: TRBJ2-1; V: TRBV30; D: TRBD2
DNA: TGTGCCAGCAGTTTATCGAGGGCCAGGGATCCCTATGGCTACACCTTC; CDR3: CASSLSRARDPYGYTF; size: few; J: TRBJ1-2; V: TRBV27; D: .
DNA: TGTGCCAGCAGTTTATCCACAGGGATCTACGAGCAGTACTTC; CDR3: CASSLSTGIYEQYF; size: once; J: TRBJ2-7; V: TRBV27; D: .
DNA: TGTGCCAGCAGACAGACCGGGGGAGACTCTGGGGCCAACGTCCTGACTTTC; CDR3: CASRQTGGDSGANVLTF; size: .; J: TRBJ2-6; V: TRBV27; D: .
DNA: TGTGCCAGCAGTTTAATTCCCCTCTCTGGAAACACCATATATTTT; CDR3: CASSLIPLSGNTIYF; size: .; J: TRBJ1-3; V: TRBV27; D: .
DNA: TGTGCCAGCAGTACAGGGGGATCATATTACGAGCAGTACTTC; CDR3: CASSTGGSYYEQYF; size: .; J: TRBJ2-7; V: TRBV7-6; D: TRBD1
DNA: TGTGCCAGCAGTTTATCCCCGGGGGGGTCTGGGGCCAACGTCCTGACTTTC; CDR3: CASSLSPGGSGANVLTF; size: .; J: TRBJ2-6; V: TRBV27; D: TRBD2
DNA: TGCAGCGTCAAGACAGGGGTGGATGAGCAGTTCTTC; CDR3: CSVKTGVDEQFF; size: .; J: TRBJ2-1; V: TRBV29-1; D: TRBD1
DNA: TGTGCCAGCAGCCTGGGGGTGGTGGCGGGAGCTACAGATACGCAGTATTTT; CDR3: CASSLGVVAGATDTQYF; size: .; J: TRBJ2-3; V: TRBV28; D: TRBD2
DNA: TGTGCCAGCAGCTTAACACAGGGGGTGAGGGAGCAGTACTTC; CDR3: CASSLTQGVREQYF; size: .; J: TRBJ2-7; V: TRBV7-9; D: TRBD1
DNA: TGTGCCAGCAGCTTAGGTTCCCAGGCGAAGCAGTACTTC; CDR3: CASSLGSQAKQYF; size: .; J: TRBJ2-7; V: TRBV11-3; D: .
DNA: TGCAGCGTTGCGGACAGGGATTATGGCTACACCTTC; CDR3: CSVADRDYGYTF; size: few; J: TRBJ1-2; V: TRBV29-1; D: TRBD1
DNA: TGTGCCAGCAGCTTACGACAGGGAATTGGAAACACCATATATTTT; CDR3: CASSLRQGIGNTIYF; size: few; J: TRBJ1-3; V: TRBV9; D: TRBD1
DNA: TGTGCCAGCTCGGGTGAGGAGAATGCCTACAATGAGCAGTTCTTC; CDR3: CASSGEENAYNEQFF; size: .; J: TRBJ2-1; V: TRBV7-9; D: .
DNA: TGTGCCAGCAGCTTGATCGGTTACCACGAGCAGTACTTC; CDR3: CASSLIGYHEQYF; size: .; J: TRBJ2-7; V: TRBV5-4; D: .
DNA: TGTGCCAGTAGTATAGAGGCAGGCGTCTATGGCTACACCTTC; CDR3: CASSIEAGVYGYTF; size: .; J: TRBJ1-2; V: TRBV19; D: .
DNA: TGTGCCAGCCTCGGCGGCCCGGCAACTAATGAAAAACTGTTTTTT; CDR3: CASLGGPATNEKLFF; size: .; J: TRBJ1-4; V: TRBV21-1; D: .
DNA: TGTGCCAGCAGCTTAGGGGACCACAGGCGGGAGCTGTTTTTT; CDR3: CASSLGDHRRELFF; size: .; J: TRBJ2-2; V: TRBV7-8; D: .
DNA: TGTGCCAGCCGCGGGACTAGCGGGTACTACGGGGAGCTGTTTTTT; CDR3: CASRGTSGYYGELFF; size: .; J: TRBJ2-2; V: TRBV19; D: TRBD2
DNA: TGTGCCAGCAGTTTATTGGATTATGGCTACACCTTC; CDR3: CASSLLDYGYTF; size: .; J: TRBJ1-2; V: TRBV28; D: .
DNA: TGTGCCAGCTCACCAACTAGCGGGAGCGTCAATGAGCAGTTCTTC; CDR3: CASSPTSGSVNEQFF; size: .; J: TRBJ2-1; V: TRBV18; D: TRBD2
DNA: TGTGCCACCAGCAGAGCGCCACTAGCTCCTACGGGGGAGACCCAGTACTTC; CDR3: CATSRAPLAPTGETQYF; size: .; J: TRBJ2-5; V: TRBV15; D: .
DNA: TGTGCCACCAGCAGCGGTATAGCGTATAGCACAGATACGCAGTATTTT; CDR3: CATSSGIAYSTDTQYF; size: once; J: TRBJ2-3; V: TRBV15; D: .
DNA: TGTGCCAGCAGCTTAGACCCAGGACAGGGGTACGAGCAGTACTTC; CDR3: CASSLDPGQGYEQYF; size: .; J: TRBJ2-7; V: TRBV11-2; D: TRBD1
DNA: TGTGCCAGCAGCCAGCCGTTATCCGAGCAGTACTTC; CDR3: CASSQPLSEQYF; size: .; J: TRBJ2-7; V: TRBV7-8; D: .
DNA: TGTGCCAGCAGCGAAATACAGGGGTTTCGTCAGCCCCAGCATTTT; CDR3: CASSEIQGFRQPQHF; size: .; J: TRBJ1-5; V: TRBV6-2/TRBV6-3; D: TRBD1
DNA: TGTGCCAGCAGCGCAGACAGGGCAGCCCCCTACGAGCAGTACTTC; CDR3: CASSADRAAPYEQYF; size: .; J: TRBJ2-7; V: TRBV7-8; D: TRBD1
DNA: TGTGCCACCAGGGGATCCCTTGGGGAAAAACTGTTTTTT; CDR3: CATRGSLGEKLFF; size: .; J: TRBJ1-4; V: TRBV6-5; D: .
DNA: TGTGCCAGCGGACCGACTAGCGCCCAAGAGACCCAGTACTTC; CDR3: CASGPTSAQETQYF; size: .; J: TRBJ2-5; V: TRBV3-1/TRBV3-2; D: TRBD2
DNA: TGTGCCAGCAGTTTCATGGTTCCAGGGGCGCGAACCTACGAGCAGTACTTC; CDR3: CASSFMVPGARTYEQYF; size: .; J: TRBJ2-7; V: TRBV27; D: .
DNA: TGTGCCATCAGTGAGAGGGGAGGTCTAGCGGGAGCGGGGAATGAGCAGTTCTTC; CDR3: CAISERGGLAGAGNEQFF; size: .; J: TRBJ2-1; V: TRBV10-3; D: TRBD2
DNA: TGCGCCAGCAGCTTGGCGGCGACCCAAGAGACCCAGTACTTC; CDR3: CASSLAATQETQYF; size: .; J: TRBJ2-5; V: TRBV5-1; D: .
DNA: TGTGCCAGCAGCTTTCCCCGGGAGACCCAGTACTTC; CDR3: CASSFPRETQYF; size: .; J: TRBJ2-5; V: TRBV7-9; D: .
DNA: TGTGCCAGCAGCCAGGGCCCGGGACAGATGGGTCAGCCCCAGCATTTT; CDR3: CASSQGPGQMGQPQHF; size: .; J: TRBJ1-5; V: TRBV3-1/TRBV3-2; D: TRBD1
DNA: TGTGCCACCAGTGAGAGACAGGGGACGGGTCAGCCCCAGCATTTT; CDR3: CATSERQGTGQPQHF; size: once; J: TRBJ1-5; V: TRBV24-1; D: TRBD1
DNA: TGCGCCAGCAGCTTAATAGCGGGAACAGATACGCAGTATTTT; CDR3: CASSLIAGTDTQYF; size: .; J: TRBJ2-3; V: TRBV5-1; D: TRBD2